This TCR beta chain was documented in a study of cytomegalovirus exposure and HLA in healthy donors. Germline V gene lookup returns CDR1 LNHNV and CDR2 YYDKDF (reference sequence). V lost 1 base, J lost 4 bases, and 8 bases lay in between. The CDR3 has 15 residues. The PCR ran on 60 Vbeta and 13 Jbeta primers. The repertoire was sequenced with immunoSEQ multiplex PCR; TCRdb's copy has only in-frame clones and lacks some. The top ten clones hold roughly 0.22% of a sample with 200,000 to 300,000 clones, approximately 81% of them seen once. The chain joins TRBV15 to TRBJ1-6, with D perhaps TRBD1 (6 bases). The clonotype was recovered from a girl aged 2-10 years in good health and CMV-seronegative. The sequenced material came from PBMCs. The CDR3 nucleotides read TGTGCCACCAGCAGAGTAGGGGGATATAATTCACCCCTCCACTTT. This encodes CATSRVGGYNSPLHF.